Presented here are 23 T cell receptor beta chains from one specimen sequenced in a study of T cell repertoires in cytomegalovirus infection. MiXCR, run by TCRdb on the reads, gives a single entry per CDR3 protein. The repertoire consists of over 150,000 distinct CDR3 sequences, with approximately 18% occurring once and the leading ten covering approximately 26%. The source material was CD8+ T cells from PBMCs. These receptors were obtained from a human donor in good health (CMV status not recorded). Some clones in this sample may be carry-over from other donors' samples.

This chain links TRBV7-6 with TRBJ2-1; 10 nucleotides match TRBD2. J gave up 8 bases and V 5 bases, and 12 bases lay outside the gene matches. Germline assignment: CDR1 SGHVS and CDR2 FNYEAQ. CDR3 size: 16 residues. The DNA of the CDR3 is TGTGCCAGCAGCGAGCCGGGACTAGCGTCGGGCCATGAGCAGTTCTTC. As protein: CASSEPGLASGHEQFF.

V and J are TRBV6-6 and TRBJ2-7; no definite D call. CDR1 is MNHNY and CDR2 is SVGAGI in the germline V gene (reference sequence). V lost 6 bases and J 1 base, leaving 7 bases between the germline ends. The CDR3 runs 12 residues. The CDR3 loop is CASRYGSYEQYF. The DNA of the CDR3 is TGTGCCAGCAGATACGGATCCTACGAGCAGTACTTC.

This clonotype has ten or more counts. The V and J genes are TRBV7-2 and TRBJ2-1; the match to TRBD2 covers 11 bases. The CDR3 consists of 15 residues. With 5 bases clipped from V and 10 bases from J, the junction kept 10 bases outside the gene matches. Germline V gene data show CDR1 as SGHTA and CDR2 as FQGNSA. The CDR3 protein is CASSKSSGGAPEQFF. The CDR3 nucleotides read TGTGCCAGCAGCAAAAGTAGCGGGGGGGCACCCGAGCAGTTCTTC.

This clonotype was picked up a small number of times. The V call is TRBV7-9, the J call TRBJ1-4; 10 bases line up with TRBD1. Germline values: CDR1 SEHNR, CDR2 FQNEAQ (reference sequence). V lost 5 bases to trimming and J lost 10 bases; unmatched junction nucleotides: 10. This CDR3 is built from 15 residues. The CDR3 coding sequence is TGTGCCAGCAGCCCACCGGGACAGGGGTTTGGAAAACTGTTTTTT. This translates into CASSPPGQGFGKLFF.

The chain couples TRBV6-2 or TRBV6-3 to TRBJ2-5; D gene ambiguous. CDR1 MNHEY and CDR2 SVGEGT come from the germline V gene. The CDR3 runs 10 residues. V lost 8 bases, J lost 5 bases, and 6 bases lay in between. The CDR3 reads CASGSETQYF. For the CDR3, the DNA is TGTGCCAGCGGCTCGGAGACCCAGTACTTC.

This clonotype was seen a handful of times. The rearrangement uses TRBV7-2 and TRBJ2-7; no clear D gene. In germline, CDR1 is SGHTA, CDR2 FQGNSA. V lost 1 base and J 0 bases, leaving 10 bases between the germline ends. This CDR3 comprises 15 residues. The CDR3: CASSLGGLPSYEQYF. CDR3 coding DNA: TGTGCCAGCAGCTTAGGTGGGTTACCCTCCTACGAGCAGTACTTC.

This clonotype appeared a few times. The genes are TRBV6-1 and TRBJ2-1; 9 nucleotides line up with TRBD2. With V trimmed by 5 bases and J by 8 bases, 10 bases remained unmatched. The V gene's germline CDR1 is MNHNS and CDR2 SASEGT. This CDR3 is 15 amino acids long. Here the CDR3 DNA reads TGTGCCAGCAGTTCCCCGGGACTAGCTGTGCATGAGCAGTTCTTC. Encoded protein: CASSSPGLAVHEQFF.

V gene TRBV7-2 combines with J gene TRBJ2-7; 10 nucleotides line up with TRBD2. V shed 5 bases, J shed 3 bases, and the junction held 13 bases outside the gene matches. The CDR3 consists of 17 residues. Germline loops: CDR1 SGHTA, CDR2 FQGNSA. The CDR3 sequence: CASSPYPGLAMYYEQYF. The CDR3 bases are TGTGCCAGCAGCCCCTACCCGGGACTAGCGATGTACTACGAGCAGTACTTC.

This clonotype came up a few times. The chain is built from TRBV7-2 and TRBJ2-7, with 7 bases fitting TRBD2. This CDR3 comprises 15 residues. The V segment lost 2 bases and the J segment 2 bases; nucleotides outside the gene matches: 6. CDR1 and CDR2 from the germline V gene are SGHTA and FQGNSA. The CDR3 protein is CASSLWGGPTYEQYF. CDR3 nucleotide sequence: TGTGCCAGCAGCTTATGGGGGGGTCCTACCTACGAGCAGTACTTC.

V and J are TRBV20-1 and TRBJ1-2; D is uncertain. V was shortened by 0 bases and J by 5 bases, with 13 bases between the two germline ends. This CDR3 has 14 amino acids. The V gene's germline CDR1 is DFQATT and CDR2 SNEGSKA (reference sequence). The CDR3 DNA reads as TGCAGTGCTAGAGATCGTAGCGGGGAATATGGCTACACCTTC. Translating it yields CSARDRSGEYGYTF.

This clonotype was detected only a few times. The rearrangement links TRBV6-6 to TRBJ1-1; D is possibly TRBD1 (6 bases). There are 12 residues in the CDR3. The germline CDR1 and CDR2 sequences are MNHNY and SVGAGI (reference sequence). V lost 11 bases and J 4 bases, leaving 14 bases between the germline ends. CDR3 nucleotide sequence: TGTGCCGGGGGACGGGGGGCCACTGAAGCTTTCTTT. Amino acids: CAGGRGATEAFF.

DNA of the CDR3: TGTGCCAGCAAGTCGGGATTAGGGGACACTGAAGCTTTCTTT. This codes for CASKSGLGDTEAFF. The rearrangement joins TRBV12-3 or TRBV12-4 to TRBJ1-1, with a tentative D call TRBD1 (5 bases). The CDR3 is made up of 14 amino acids. Trimming shortened V by 7 bases and J by 3 bases, and 15 bases separated the two germline ends.

This clonotype has only a few counts. The rearrangement joins TRBV7-9 to TRBJ2-5; the D gene is possibly TRBD2 (6 bases). Germline values: CDR1 SEHNR, CDR2 FQNEAQ (reference sequence). The CDR3 extends over 14 amino acids. The V end lost 2 bases, the J end lost 2 bases, and 9 bases lay between the germline ends. CDR3 in DNA: TGTGCCAGCAGCTTACCCCGGGGGCAAGAGACCCAGTACTTC. Residues: CASSLPRGQETQYF.

This chain uses TRBV10-3 with TRBJ2-3; TRBD2 aligns across 9 bases. Trimming at V came to 10 bases and at J to 0 bases, leaving 20 bases not matched to a gene. This CDR3 region has 19 residues. The germline V gene has CDR1 ENHRY and CDR2 SYGVKD. The CDR3 bases are TGTGCCAGTCGCGTCGGGACTAGCACCTTACCCCTTAGCACAGATACGCAGTATTTT. Its translation is CASRVGTSTLPLSTDTQYF.

This clonotype came up a few times. V is TRBV2 and J is TRBJ2-7; maybe TRBD1 (5 bases). V lost 2 bases to trimming and J lost 6 bases, with 11 bases between them. Germline loops: CDR1 SNHLY, CDR2 FYNNEI. This CDR3 contains 13 residues. CDR3 amino acids: CASSEKQGSEQYF. CDR3 coding DNA: TGTGCCAGCAGTGAAAAGCAGGGCTCCGAGCAGTACTTC.

V is TRBV7-2 and J is TRBJ2-1; D might be TRBD2 (5 bases). Germline V CDR1 and CDR2: SGHTA, FQGNSA. V was shortened by 3 bases and J by 6 bases, with 15 bases between the two germline ends. The CDR3 sequence is 15 residues long. CDR3 nucleotide sequence: TGTGCCAGCAGCTTGTCTGCGTTAGAGGGCAATGAGCAGTTCTTC. As protein: CASSLSALEGNEQFF.

V is TRBV2 and J is TRBJ2-3; weak D call: TRBD2 (5 bases). V was shortened by 4 bases and J by 0 bases, with 14 bases between the two germline ends. CDR3 length: 16 amino acids. Germline lookup yields CDR1 SNHLY and CDR2 FYNNEI. The CDR3 here is CASSASPGYSTDTQYF. DNA of the CDR3: TGTGCCAGCAGTGCGTCACCGGGGTACAGCACAGATACGCAGTATTTT.

This clonotype was recorded a few times. CDR3 nucleotide sequence: TGTGCCAGCAGCTCTCAAGGCGAGCAGTACTTC. This gives the protein CASSSQGEQYF. The chain links TRBV7-9 to TRBJ2-7; D gene uncertain. In germline, CDR1 is SEHNR, CDR2 FQNEAQ (reference sequence). The CDR3 loop spans 11 amino acids. V was cut by 4 bases and J by 6 bases, with 7 bases left in between.

This clonotype was seen a handful of times. V gene TRBV7-3 combines with J gene TRBJ1-1; D is perhaps TRBD1 (5 bases). CDR3 length: 15 amino acids. Germline V gene data show CDR1 as SGHTA and CDR2 as FQGTGA. Trimming stripped 5 bases from V and 1 base from J, with 14 bases between. CDR3 sequence: CASSPQQGANTEAFF. CDR3 coding DNA: TGTGCCAGCAGCCCGCAGCAAGGGGCGAACACTGAAGCTTTCTTT. Full variable domain (outside the CDR3, taken from reference TRBV7-3 and TRBJ1-1): GAGVSQTPSNKVTEKGKYVELRCDPISGHTALYWYRQSLGQGPEFLIYFQGTGAADDSGLPNDRFFAVRPEGSVSTLKIQRTERGDSAVYLCASSPQQGANTEAFFGQGTRLTVV.

The chain employs TRBV7-8 and TRBJ2-7, with 7 bases that match TRBD2. Germline V gives CDR1 SGHVS, CDR2 FQNEAQ. This CDR3 is built from 16 residues. With V trimmed by 5 bases and J by 0 bases, 10 bases remained unmatched. The CDR3, as DNA: TGTGCCAGCAGCCGGGAGGCAGACTCAAGCTCCTACGAGCAGTACTTC. Translated, it gives CASSREADSSSYEQYF.

This clonotype was detected only a few times. The chain has TRBV29-1 and TRBJ1-1, with 9 bases that match TRBD1. The CDR3 is 16 residues long. CDR1 and CDR2 from the germline V gene are SQVTM and ANQGSEA. With V trimmed by 5 bases and J by 1 base, 11 bases remained unmatched. CDR3 sequence: CSVIRLDRGKNTEAFF. As DNA, the CDR3 is TGCAGCGTTATCCGTCTTGACAGGGGGAAGAACACTGAAGCTTTCTTT. The whole variable domain, filled in from reference TRBV29-1 and TRBJ1-1, reads SAVISQKPSRDICQRGTSLTIQCQVDSQVTMMFWYRQQPGQSLTLIATANQGSEATYESGFVIDKFPISRPNLTFSTLTVSNMSPEDSSIYLCSVIRLDRGKNTEAFFGQGTRLTVV.

In its sample, this clonotype was seen a few times. This sequence joins TRBV7-9 and TRBJ2-3, with D perhaps TRBD1 or TRBD2 (6 bases each). Trimming removed 1 base at V and 5 bases at J, with 22 bases between. This CDR3 has 18 amino acids. The germline CDR1 and CDR2 sequences are SEHNR and FQNEAQ (reference sequence). CDR3 protein: CASSLVRGTGTTGDTQYF. The DNA for the CDR3 is TGTGCCAGCAGCTTAGTCCGGGGGACTGGGACAACGGGAGATACGCAGTATTTT.

CDR3: CASSYGATTEAFF. The CDR3 nucleotides read TGTGCCAGCAGCTACGGGGCAACCACTGAAGCTTTCTTT. The chain joins TRBV7-8 to TRBJ1-1, with D maybe TRBD1 (5 bases). Deletions cut 4 bases from V and 4 bases from J, with 10 bases between. Germline V lookup: CDR1 SGHVS, CDR2 FQNEAQ. This CDR3 has 13 residues.